The following is a T cell receptor (beta chain) sequence with its context. Its antigen is unidentified. TCRdb re-called the 5' RACE reads through MiXCR, storing one row per CDR3 protein. The repertoire includes about 45,000 distinct CDR3 sequences, roughly 7.2% of them detected once, and roughly 1.4% sits in the top ten. This sample stems from a study of T-cell memory formation after mild COVID-19. Study-level results: Mostly located in CM and EM were contracting CD4+ clones, with contracting CD8+ clones located in EMRA.

The CDR3 spans 15 residues. CDR1 is MNHEY and CDR2 is SVGAGI in the germline V gene. The V end lost 5 bases, the J end lost 5 bases, and 16 bases lay between the germline ends. Source material: PBMCs or a T cell subset sorted from them (not recorded which). This receptor was taken from a man aged 18 to 29 who had mild COVID-19 (a few samples of this study predate the infection). Cell type and time point are not known. The chain employs TRBV6-5 and TRBJ1-5; perhaps TRBD1 as D (5 bases). DNA of the CDR3: TGTGCCAGCAGTACGGGTTGGGCAGGGCATCAGCCCCAGCATTTT. Encoded protein: CASSTGWAGHQPQHF.